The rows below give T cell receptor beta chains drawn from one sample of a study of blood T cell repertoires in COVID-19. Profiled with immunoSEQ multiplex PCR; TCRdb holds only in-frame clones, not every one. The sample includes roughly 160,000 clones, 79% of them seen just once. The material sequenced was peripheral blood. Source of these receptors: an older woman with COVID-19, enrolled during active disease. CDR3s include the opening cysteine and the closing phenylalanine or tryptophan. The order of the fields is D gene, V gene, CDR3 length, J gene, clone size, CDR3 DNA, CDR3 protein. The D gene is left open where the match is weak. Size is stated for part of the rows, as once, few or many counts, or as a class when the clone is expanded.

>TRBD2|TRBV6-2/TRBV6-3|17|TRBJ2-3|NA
TGTGCCAGCAGTAAAAGGAGACTAGCGGGTAGCACAGATACGCAGTATTTT
CASSKRRLAGSTDTQYF
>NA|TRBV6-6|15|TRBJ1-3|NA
TGTGCCAGCAGTAGCCTTTGGGGGGCTGGAAACACCATATATTTT
CASSSLWGAGNTIYF
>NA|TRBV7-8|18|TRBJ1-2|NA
TGTGCCAGCAGCTTAGTCGGCGGTGGGGGGGGCCCGCGTGGAGGCTACACCTTC
CASSLVGGGGGPRGGYTF
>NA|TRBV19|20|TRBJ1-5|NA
TGTGCCAGTAGTATATCGAGACTTAATACGCCGGTTTCCCTTTATCAGCCCCAGCATTTT
CASSISRLNTPVSLYQPQHF
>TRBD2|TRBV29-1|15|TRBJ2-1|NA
TGCAGCGTTGAAGATCCTAGCGGGATAGACAATGAGCAGTTCTTC
CSVEDPSGIDNEQFF
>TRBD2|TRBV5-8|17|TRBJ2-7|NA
TGTGCCAGCAGCTCTGTTAGCGGGAGGGGTTCCTCCTACGAGCAGTACTTC
CASSSVSGRGSSYEQYF
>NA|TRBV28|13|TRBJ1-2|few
TGTGCCACCGAGTTCCCAGGGAACTATGGCTACACCTTC
CATEFPGNYGYTF
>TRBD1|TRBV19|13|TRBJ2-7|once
TGTGCCAGTAGTATCGACAGGGAGTTGGAGCAGTACTTC
CASSIDRELEQYF
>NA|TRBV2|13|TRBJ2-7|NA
TGTGCCAGCAGTGTCTCGGGGGTCTACGAGCAGTACTTC
CASSVSGVYEQYF
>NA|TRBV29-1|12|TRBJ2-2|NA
TGCAGCGTTTTGGCGGGACCCGGGGAGCTGTTTTTT
CSVLAGPGELFF
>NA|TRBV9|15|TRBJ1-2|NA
TGTGCCAGCAGCGTAGATGGTCAGTCTAACTATGGCTACACCTTC
CASSVDGQSNYGYTF
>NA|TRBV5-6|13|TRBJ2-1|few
TGTGCCAGCAGCTTGGTCCAGATCAATGAGCAGTTCTTC
CASSLVQINEQFF
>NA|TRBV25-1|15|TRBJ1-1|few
TGTGCCAGCAGTGAATGGGGGGGCTCGAACACTGAAGCTTTCTTT
CASSEWGGSNTEAFF
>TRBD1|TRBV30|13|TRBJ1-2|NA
TGTGCCTGGAGTCCTGTCCAGGGGGTTGGCTACACCTTC
CAWSPVQGVGYTF
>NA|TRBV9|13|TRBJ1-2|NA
TGTGCCAGCAGCCGAGGCGGGGTCAGCCCGGGCACCTTC
CASSRGGVSPGTF
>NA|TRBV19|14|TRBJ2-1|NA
TGTGCCAGTAGTCGGGACTGGTCCTACAATGAGCAGTTCTTC
CASSRDWSYNEQFF
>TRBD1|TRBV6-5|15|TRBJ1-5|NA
TGTGCCAGCAGTTACGGACAGGGGGGGAATCAGCCCCAGCATTTT
CASSYGQGGNQPQHF
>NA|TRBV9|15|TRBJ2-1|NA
TGTGCCAGCAGTATCCCACAAAGCTCCTACAATGAGCAGTTCTTC
CASSIPQSSYNEQFF
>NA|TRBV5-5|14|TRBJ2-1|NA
TGTGCCAGCAGCTATGGCGGCGGCTACAATGAGCAGTTCTTC
CASSYGGGYNEQFF
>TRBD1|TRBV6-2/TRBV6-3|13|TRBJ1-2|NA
TGTGCCAGCAGTTTCGGGACAGAATATGGCTACACCTTC
CASSFGTEYGYTF
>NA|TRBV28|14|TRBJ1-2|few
TGTGCCAGCAGTGCTACCGGGACATACAGCGGCTACACCTTC
CASSATGTYSGYTF
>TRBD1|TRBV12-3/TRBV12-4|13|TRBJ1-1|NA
TGTGCCAGCGGGCAGGGGGCTCGGACTGAAGCTTTCTTT
CASGQGARTEAFF
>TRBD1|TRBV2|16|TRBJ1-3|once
TGTGCCAGCAGTCCCGACGGGACAGGGGTCGGAAACACCATATATTTT
CASSPDGTGVGNTIYF
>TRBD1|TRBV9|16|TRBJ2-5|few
TGTGCCAGCAGCGTAGGAGGACAGGGGGCTGGGGAGACCCAGTACTTC
CASSVGGQGAGETQYF
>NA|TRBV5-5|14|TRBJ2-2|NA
TGTGCCAGCAGCGGTGGACTACCCACCGGGGAGCTGTTTTTT
CASSGGLPTGELFF
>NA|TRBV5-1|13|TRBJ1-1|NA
TGCGCCAGCAGCCCACTTGATAAAACTGAAGCTTTCTTT
CASSPLDKTEAFF
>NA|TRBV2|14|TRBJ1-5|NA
TGTGCCAGCAGTGAGTCAAGGGGTGATCAGCCCCAGCATTTT
CASSESRGDQPQHF
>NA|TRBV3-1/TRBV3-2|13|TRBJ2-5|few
TGTGCCAGCAGCCCGCCTAGCGAGGAGACCCAGTACTTC
CASSPPSEETQYF
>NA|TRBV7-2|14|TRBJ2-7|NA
TGTGCCAGCAGCTTAGAACCAGGGCCCTACGAGCAGTACTTC
CASSLEPGPYEQYF
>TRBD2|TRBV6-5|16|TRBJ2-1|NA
TGTGCCAGCAGTTACTCTAGCGGGTACTCCTACAATGAGCAGTTCTTC
CASSYSSGYSYNEQFF
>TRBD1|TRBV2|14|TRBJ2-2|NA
TGTGCCAGCAGCGAAGACAGGGGTACCGGGGAGCTGTTTTTT
CASSEDRGTGELFF
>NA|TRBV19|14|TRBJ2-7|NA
TGTGCCAGTAGTATCGACAGTGTGTCCTACGAGCAGTACTTC
CASSIDSVSYEQYF
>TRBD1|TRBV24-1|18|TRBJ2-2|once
TGTGCCACCAGTGATTTGAGTGGGACAGGGGGTCAAACCGGGGAGCTGTTTTTT
CATSDLSGTGGQTGELFF
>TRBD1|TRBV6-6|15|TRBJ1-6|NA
TGTGCCAGCAGTCTTAGGGACAGCTTTAATTCACCCCTCCACTTT
CASSLRDSFNSPLHF
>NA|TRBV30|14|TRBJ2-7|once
TGTGCCTGGAGTGTAGGTGGGAGCTCCTACGAGCAGTACTTC
CAWSVGGSSYEQYF
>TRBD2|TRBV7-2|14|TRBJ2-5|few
TGTGCCAGCAGCCCTCAGCGGGGGGTGGGGACCCAGTACTTC
CASSPQRGVGTQYF